This T cell receptor beta chain was captured by sequencing in a study of cytomegalovirus exposure and HLA in healthy donors. Study-wide context: It was reported in a later analysis that the same platform had been used for the 120 validation repertoires as for the 666 first-cohort repertoires. General study results and limits: It was found in a later analysis that first-cohort TCR clusters tended to co-occur in the 120 validation repertoires. Per published reports, the classifier diagnosed cytomegalovirus status with high specificity and sensitivity.

The donors were in the roughly 130-subject validation cohort, distinct from the roughly 600-subject first cohort. A remark on this clone: Its antigen is not known.

Using immunoSEQ multiplex PCR, the repertoire was profiled, and TCRdb retains in-frame clones only, with some absent. The sample carries approximately 260,000 clones, just over 85% recorded once. The sequenced sample consisted of PBMCs. This receptor was obtained from a woman younger than 35 in good health and CMV-seronegative.

CDR3 sequence: CASRFSPTGTSEDTQYF. The CDR3 DNA reads TGTGCAAGTCGCTTCTCCCCCACCGGGACTAGCGAGGATACGCAGTATTTT. The chain combines TRBV12-2 with TRBJ2-3; the tabulated D call, TRBD2, remains unverified against the DNA. TRBV12-2 constitutes a pseudogene. The CDR3 extends over 17 amino acids.